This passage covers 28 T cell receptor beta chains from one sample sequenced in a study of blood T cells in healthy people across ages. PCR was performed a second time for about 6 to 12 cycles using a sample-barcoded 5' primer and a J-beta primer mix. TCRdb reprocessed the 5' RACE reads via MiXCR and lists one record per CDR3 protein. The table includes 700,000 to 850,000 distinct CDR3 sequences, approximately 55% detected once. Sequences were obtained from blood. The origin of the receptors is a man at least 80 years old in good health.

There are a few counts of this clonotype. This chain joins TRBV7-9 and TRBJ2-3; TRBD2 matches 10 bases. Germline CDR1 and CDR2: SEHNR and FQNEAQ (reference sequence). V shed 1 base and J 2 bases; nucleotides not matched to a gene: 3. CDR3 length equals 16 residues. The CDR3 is CASSLGLAGDTDTQYF. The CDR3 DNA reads TGTGCCAGCAGCTTAGGTCTAGCGGGAGACACAGATACGCAGTATTTT.

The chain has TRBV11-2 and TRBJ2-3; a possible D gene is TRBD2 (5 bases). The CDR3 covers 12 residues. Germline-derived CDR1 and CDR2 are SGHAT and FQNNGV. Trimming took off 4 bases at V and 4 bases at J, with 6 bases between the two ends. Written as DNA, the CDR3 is TGTGCCAGCAGCTGGCGGGCAGATACGCAGTATTTT. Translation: CASSWRADTQYF.

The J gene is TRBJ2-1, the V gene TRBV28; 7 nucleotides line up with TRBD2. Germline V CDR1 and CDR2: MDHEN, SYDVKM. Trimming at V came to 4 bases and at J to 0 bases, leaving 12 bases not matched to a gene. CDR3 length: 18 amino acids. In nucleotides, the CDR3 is TGTGCCAGCAGTTCCAACAGTCTAGCGGATAGCTCCTACAATGAGCAGTTCTTC. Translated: CASSSNSLADSSYNEQFF. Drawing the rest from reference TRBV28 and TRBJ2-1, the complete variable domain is DVKVTQSSRYLVKRTGEKVFLECVQDMDHENMFWYRQDPGLGLRLIYFSYDVKMKEKGDIPEGYSVSREKKERFSLILESASTNQTSMYLCASSSNSLADSSYNEQFFGPGTRLTVL.

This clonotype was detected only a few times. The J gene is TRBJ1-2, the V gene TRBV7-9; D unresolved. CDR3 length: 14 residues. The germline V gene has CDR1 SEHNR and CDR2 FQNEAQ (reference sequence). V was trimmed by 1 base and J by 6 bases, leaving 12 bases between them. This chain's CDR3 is CASSLGISSDGYTF. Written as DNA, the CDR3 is TGTGCCAGCAGCTTAGGGATTTCCTCGGATGGCTACACCTTC.

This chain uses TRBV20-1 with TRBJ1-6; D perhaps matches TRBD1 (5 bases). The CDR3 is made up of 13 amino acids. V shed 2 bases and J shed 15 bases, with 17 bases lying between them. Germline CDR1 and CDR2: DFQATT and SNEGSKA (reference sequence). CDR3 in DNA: TGCAGTGCTAGATACGGGGGTTCCCACTTCCTCCACTTT. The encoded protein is CSARYGGSHFLHF.

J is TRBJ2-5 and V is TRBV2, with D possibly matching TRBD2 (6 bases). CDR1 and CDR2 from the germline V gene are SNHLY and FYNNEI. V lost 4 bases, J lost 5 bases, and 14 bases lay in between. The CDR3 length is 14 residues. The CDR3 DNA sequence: TGTGCCAGCAGTGCCCCGGGAGCCTGGGAGACCCAGTACTTC. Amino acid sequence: CASSAPGAWETQYF.

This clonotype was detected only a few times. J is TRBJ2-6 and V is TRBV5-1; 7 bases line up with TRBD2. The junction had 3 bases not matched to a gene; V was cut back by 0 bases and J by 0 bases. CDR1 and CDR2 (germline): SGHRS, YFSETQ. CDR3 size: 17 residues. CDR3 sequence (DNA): TGCGCCAGCAGCTTGGGCGGGAGCTTCTCTGGGGCCAACGTCCTGACTTTC. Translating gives CASSLGGSFSGANVLTF.

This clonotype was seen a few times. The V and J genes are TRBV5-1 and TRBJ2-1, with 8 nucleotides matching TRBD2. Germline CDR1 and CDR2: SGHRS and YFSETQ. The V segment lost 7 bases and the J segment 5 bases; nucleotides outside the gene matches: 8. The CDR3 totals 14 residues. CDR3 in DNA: TGCGCCAGCCGGGAGGGCCGGTCGCACAATGAGCAGTTCTTC. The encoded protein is CASREGRSHNEQFF.

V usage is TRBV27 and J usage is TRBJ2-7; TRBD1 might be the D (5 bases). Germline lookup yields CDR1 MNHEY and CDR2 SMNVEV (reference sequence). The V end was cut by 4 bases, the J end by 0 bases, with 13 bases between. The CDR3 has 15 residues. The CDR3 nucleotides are TGTGCCAGCAGTTCCCCTAGGGGCAGCTCCTACGAGCAGTACTTC. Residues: CASSSPRGSSYEQYF.

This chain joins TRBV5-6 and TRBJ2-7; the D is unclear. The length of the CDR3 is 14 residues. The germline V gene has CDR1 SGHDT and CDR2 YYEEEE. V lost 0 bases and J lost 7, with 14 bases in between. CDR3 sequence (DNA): TGTGCCAGCAGCTTGGTAGGGCCACCTGGGGAGCAGTACTTC. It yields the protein CASSLVGPPGEQYF.

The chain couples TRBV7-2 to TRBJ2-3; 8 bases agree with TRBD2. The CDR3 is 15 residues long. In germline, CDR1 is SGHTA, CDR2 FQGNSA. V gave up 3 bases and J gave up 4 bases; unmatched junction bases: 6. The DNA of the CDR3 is TGTGCCAGCAGCTTCCTGGACGGGAGGGCAGATACGCAGTATTTT. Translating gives CASSFLDGRADTQYF. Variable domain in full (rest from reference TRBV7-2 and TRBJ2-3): GAGVSQSPSNKVTEKGKDVELRCDPISGHTALYWYRQSLGQGLEFLIYFQGNSAPDKSGLPSDRFSAERTGGSVSTLTIQRTQQEDSAVYLCASSFLDGRADTQYFGPGTRLTVL.

As DNA, the CDR3 is TGCAGTGCTAGCGACAGGGGACTAGCGGGAGTAATCAATGAGCAGTTCTTC. This sequence encodes CSASDRGLAGVINEQFF. The chain uses TRBV20-1 and TRBJ2-1, with 14 bases fitting TRBD2. The CDR3 totals 17 residues. Unmatched junction bases numbered 10, after V lost 3 bases and J lost 6 bases. Germline CDR1 is DFQATT and CDR2 is SNEGSKA (reference sequence).

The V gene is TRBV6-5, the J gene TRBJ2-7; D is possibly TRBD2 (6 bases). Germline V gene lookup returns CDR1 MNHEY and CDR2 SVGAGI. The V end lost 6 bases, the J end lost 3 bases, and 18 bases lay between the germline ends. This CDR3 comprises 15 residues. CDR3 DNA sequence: TGTGCCAGCAGGGCCAGACGGAGGGGTCTCTACGAGCAGTACTTC. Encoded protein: CASRARRRGLYEQYF.

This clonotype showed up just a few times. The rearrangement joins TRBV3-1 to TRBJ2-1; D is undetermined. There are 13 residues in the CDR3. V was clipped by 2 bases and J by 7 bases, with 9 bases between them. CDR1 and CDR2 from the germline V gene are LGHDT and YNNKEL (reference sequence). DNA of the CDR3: TGTGCCAGCAGCCAACTCGACTCTAATGAGCAGTTCTTC. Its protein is CASSQLDSNEQFF.

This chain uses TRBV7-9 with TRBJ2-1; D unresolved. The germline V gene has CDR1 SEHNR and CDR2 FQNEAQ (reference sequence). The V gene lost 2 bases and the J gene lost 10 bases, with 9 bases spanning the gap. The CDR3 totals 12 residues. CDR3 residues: CASSLKVGEQFF. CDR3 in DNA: TGTGCCAGCAGCTTAAAAGTTGGCGAGCAGTTCTTC.

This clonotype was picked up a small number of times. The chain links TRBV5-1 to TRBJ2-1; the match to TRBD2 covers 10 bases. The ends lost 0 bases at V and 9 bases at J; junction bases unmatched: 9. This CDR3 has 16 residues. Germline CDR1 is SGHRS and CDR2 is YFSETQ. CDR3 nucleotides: TGCGCCAGCAGCTTGGGCCGACTAGCGGGCCTCCTTGAGCAGTTCTTC. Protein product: CASSLGRLAGLLEQFF.

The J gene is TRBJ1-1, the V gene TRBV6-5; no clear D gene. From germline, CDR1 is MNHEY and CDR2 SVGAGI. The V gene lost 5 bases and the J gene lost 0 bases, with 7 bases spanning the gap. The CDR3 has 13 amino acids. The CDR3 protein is CASSDGMNTEAFF. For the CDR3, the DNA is TGTGCCAGCAGTGATGGTATGAACACTGAAGCTTTCTTT.

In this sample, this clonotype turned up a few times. CDR3 in DNA: TGTGCCAGCAGTTACGCGACAGGGGGTTATGGCTACACCTTC. Protein sequence: CASSYATGGYGYTF. The J gene is TRBJ1-2, the V gene TRBV6-5, with TRBD1 matching over 9 bases. CDR1 is MNHEY, CDR2 SVGAGI, per germline. V gave up 2 bases and J gave up 5 bases; unmatched junction bases: 3. The CDR3 consists of 14 residues.

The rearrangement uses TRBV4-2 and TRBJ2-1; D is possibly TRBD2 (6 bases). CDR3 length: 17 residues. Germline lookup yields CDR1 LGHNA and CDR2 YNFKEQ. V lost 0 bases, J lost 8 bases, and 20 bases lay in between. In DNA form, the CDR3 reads TGTGCCAGCAGCCAAGAGGGGCGAACGGGAGCCTCCCATGAGCAGTTCTTC. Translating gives CASSQEGRTGASHEQFF.

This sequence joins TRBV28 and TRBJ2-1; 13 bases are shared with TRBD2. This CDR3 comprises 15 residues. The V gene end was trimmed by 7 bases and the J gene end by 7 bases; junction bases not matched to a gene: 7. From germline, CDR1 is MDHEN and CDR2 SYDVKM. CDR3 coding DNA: TGTGCCAGCATGACGACTAGCGGGAGGTCAAATGAGCAGTTCTTC. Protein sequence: CASMTTSGRSNEQFF.

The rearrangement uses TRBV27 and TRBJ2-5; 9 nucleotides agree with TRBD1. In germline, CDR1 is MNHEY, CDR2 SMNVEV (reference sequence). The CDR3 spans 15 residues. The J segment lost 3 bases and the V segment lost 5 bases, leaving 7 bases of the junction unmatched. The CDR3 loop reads CASSRNRGQKETQYF. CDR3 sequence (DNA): TGTGCCAGCAGTAGGAACAGGGGGCAGAAAGAGACCCAGTACTTC.

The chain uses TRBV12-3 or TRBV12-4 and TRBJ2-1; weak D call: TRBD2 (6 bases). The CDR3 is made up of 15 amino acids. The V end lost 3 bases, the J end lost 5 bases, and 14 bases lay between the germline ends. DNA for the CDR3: TGTGCCAGCAGTTTGGCGGGACCCACGGACAATGAGCAGTTCTTC. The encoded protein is CASSLAGPTDNEQFF.

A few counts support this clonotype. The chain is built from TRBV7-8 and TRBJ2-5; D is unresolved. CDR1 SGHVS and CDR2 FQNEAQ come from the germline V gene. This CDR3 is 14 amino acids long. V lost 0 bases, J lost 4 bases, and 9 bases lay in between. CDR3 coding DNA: TGTGCCAGCAGCTTAGCCAGGAGAGGAGAGACCCAGTACTTC. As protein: CASSLARRGETQYF.

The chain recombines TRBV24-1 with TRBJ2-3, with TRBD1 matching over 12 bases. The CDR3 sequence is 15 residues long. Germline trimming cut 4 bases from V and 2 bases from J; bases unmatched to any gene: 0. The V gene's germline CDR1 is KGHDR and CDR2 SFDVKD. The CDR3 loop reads CATSEGQGATDTQYF. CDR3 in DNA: TGTGCCACCAGTGAGGGACAGGGGGCCACAGATACGCAGTATTTT.

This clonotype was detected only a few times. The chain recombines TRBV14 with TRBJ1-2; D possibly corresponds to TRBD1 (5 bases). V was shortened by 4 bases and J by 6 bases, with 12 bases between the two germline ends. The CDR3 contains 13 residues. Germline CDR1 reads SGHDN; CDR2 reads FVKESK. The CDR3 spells CASSRQLIDGYTF. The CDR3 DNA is TGTGCCAGCAGCCGACAGCTAATCGATGGCTACACCTTC.

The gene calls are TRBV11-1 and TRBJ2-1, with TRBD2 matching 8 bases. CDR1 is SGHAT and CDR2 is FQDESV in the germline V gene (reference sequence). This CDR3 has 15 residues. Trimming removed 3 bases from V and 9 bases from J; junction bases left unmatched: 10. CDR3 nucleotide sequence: TGTGCCAGCAGCTTGCGGGGTAGCGGGAACGGTGAGCAGTTCTTC. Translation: CASSLRGSGNGEQFF.

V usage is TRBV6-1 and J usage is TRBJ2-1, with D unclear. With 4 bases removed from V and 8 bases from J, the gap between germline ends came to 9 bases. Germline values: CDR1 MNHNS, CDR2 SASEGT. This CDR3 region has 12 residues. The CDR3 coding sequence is TGTGCCAGCAGTGGGGGTGGGTATGAGCAGTTCTTC. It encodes CASSGGGYEQFF.

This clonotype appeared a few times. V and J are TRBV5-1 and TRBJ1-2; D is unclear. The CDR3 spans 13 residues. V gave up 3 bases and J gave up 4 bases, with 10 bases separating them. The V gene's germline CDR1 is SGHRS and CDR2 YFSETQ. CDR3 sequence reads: CASSSEAVYGYTF. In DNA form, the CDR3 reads TGCGCCAGCAGCTCGGAAGCAGTCTATGGCTACACCTTC.